The TCR beta chain described here comes from a study of blood T cells in healthy people across ages. Study in general: Every two T cells gave about one barcoded beta molecule via template switching.

Deletions cut 5 bases from V and 3 bases from J, with 10 bases between. The CDR3 sequence is 13 residues long. A second PCR of about 7 to 11 cycles used a sample-barcoded 5' primer and a J-beta primer mix. TCRdb recomputed calls from the 5' RACE reads with MiXCR, one row per CDR3 protein. The sample lists around 2 million distinct CDR3 sequences; 35% to 50% were seen once. This TCR derives from a human donor in good health. The specimen was blood. The rearrangement joins TRBV12-3 or TRBV12-4 to TRBJ1-2; no clear D gene. CDR3 amino acids: CASSIRQDYGYTF. The DNA of the CDR3 is TGTGCCAGCAGTATAAGACAAGACTATGGCTACACCTTC.